These 14 T cell receptor beta chains share one sample of origin, sequenced in a study of cytomegalovirus exposure and HLA in healthy donors. Vbeta (60) and Jbeta (13) primers were used in the PCR. The assay was immunoSEQ multiplex PCR, and TCRdb's table has in-frame clones only and misses some. The sample has 200,000 to 250,000 clones; 83% are singletons. The specimen sequenced was PBMCs. The receptors stem from a girl between 10 and 17 years old in good health and CMV-seronegative.

The chain carries TRBV19 and TRBJ2-5; D remains unclear. The better agreement between TRBJ2-7 and the DNA end casts doubt on the J call. The germline gives CDR1 LNHDA, CDR2 SQIVND (reference sequence). The CDR3 is made up of 14 amino acids. The CDR3 reads CASSSRHVGYEQYF. CDR3 bases: TGTGCCAGTAGTTCCCGACACGTCGGCTACGAGCAGTACTTC.

The chain has TRBV7-8 and TRBJ2-5; D possibly corresponds to TRBD1 (8 bases). V lost 5 bases, J lost 1 base, and 26 bases lay in between. This CDR3 has 19 residues. CDR1 is SGHVS, CDR2 FQNEAQ, per germline. The CDR3 loop is CASSLSREADRASQETQYF. Here the CDR3 DNA reads TGTGCCAGCAGCCTCTCCCGGGAGGCGGACAGGGCCTCCCAAGAGACCCAGTACTTC.

V gene TRBV18 combines with J gene TRBJ2-7, with 11 bases lining up with TRBD1. Germline V gene lookup returns CDR1 KGHSH and CDR2 LQKENI. J lost 4 bases, V lost 4 bases, and 6 bases had no gene match. The CDR3 is made up of 15 amino acids. CDR3 nucleotides: TGTGCCAGCTCACGACCGGACAGGGGGCTGTACGAGCAGTACTTC. Amino acid sequence: CASSRPDRGLYEQYF.

The gene calls are TRBV5-4 and TRBJ2-5, with 7 nucleotides matching TRBD1. Unmatched junction bases numbered 5, after V lost 4 bases and J lost 2 bases. Germline V CDR1 and CDR2: SGHNT, YYREEE (reference sequence). This CDR3 is 14 amino acids long. The CDR3: CASSSPTGQETQYF. DNA for the CDR3: TGTGCCAGCAGCAGCCCGACAGGGCAAGAGACCCAGTACTTC.

This chain connects TRBV5-1 to TRBJ2-1, with 12 nucleotides matching TRBD2. This CDR3 is built from 14 residues. Losses at the gene ends were 7 bases for V and 12 bases for J; bases not matched to a gene: 11. From germline, CDR1 is SGHRS and CDR2 YFSETQ. CDR3 residues: CASALAGGPSRQFF. CDR3 coding DNA: TGCGCCAGCGCCCTAGCGGGGGGGCCTAGTAGGCAGTTCTTC.

This clone was counted only a few times. Other DNA sequences in the sample encode the same CDR3. The J gene is TRBJ1-1, the V gene TRBV7-3; no clear D. Germline values: CDR1 SGHTA, CDR2 FQGTGA. The CDR3 runs to 13 residues. V lost 3 bases to trimming and J lost 0 bases, with 5 bases between them. CDR3 sequence reads: CASSFTVNTEAFF. The CDR3 coding sequence is TGTGCCAGCAGCTTCACAGTGAACACTGAAGCTTTCTTT.

The chain couples TRBV6-5 to TRBJ1-1, with D perhaps TRBD1 (6 bases). The CDR3 loop spans 15 amino acids. Trimming pared 5 bases from V and 5 bases from J, leaving 18 bases between. Germline-derived CDR1 and CDR2 are MNHEY and SVGAGI. CDR3 protein: CASSPYPGASTEAFF. The CDR3, as DNA: TGTGCCAGCAGTCCGTACCCAGGGGCGAGTACTGAAGCTTTCTTT.

The table lists this clone with a count of one. The rearrangement joins TRBV28 to TRBJ2-7; D is unclear. V was clipped by 8 bases and J by 2 bases, with 10 bases between them. Germline lookup yields CDR1 MDHEN and CDR2 SYDVKM. This CDR3 is 12 amino acids long. This chain's CDR3 is CASSRETYEQYF. The CDR3 coding sequence is TGTGCCAGCTCGAGAGAGACCTACGAGCAGTACTTC.

This clone came up once. This chain links TRBV7-9 with TRBJ1-2; the D gene is possibly TRBD1 (5 bases). Trimming shortened V by 4 bases and J by 4 bases, and 13 bases separated the two germline ends. This CDR3 is 14 amino acids long. Looked up from germline, CDR1 is SEHNR and CDR2 is FQNEAQ (reference sequence). CDR3 residues: CASSSIDRAYGYTF. The CDR3 coding sequence is TGTGCCAGCAGCTCGATCGACAGAGCCTATGGCTACACCTTC.

The chain carries TRBV9 and TRBJ2-1; TRBD2 matches at 13 bases. Germline CDR1 reads SGDLS; CDR2 reads YYNGEE. With 3 bases clipped from V and 8 bases from J, the junction kept 8 bases outside the gene matches. CDR3 length equals 16 residues. The CDR3 DNA reads TGTGCCAGCAGCGCAAGGACTAGCGGGAGAATGGATGAGCAGTTCTTC. It yields the protein CASSARTSGRMDEQFF.

The J gene is TRBJ2-5, the V gene TRBV25-1; 14 nucleotides agree with TRBD2. V shed 4 bases, J shed 2 bases, and the junction held 3 bases outside the gene matches. There are 16 residues in the CDR3. Per the germline V gene, CDR1 is MGHDK and CDR2 is SYGVNS. The CDR3 nucleotides are TGTGCCAGCAGTGCTGGGACTAGCGGGGGACAAGAGACCCAGTACTTC. Amino acid sequence: CASSAGTSGGQETQYF.

This clone appeared a single time. This sequence joins TRBV2 and TRBJ1-5; weak D call: TRBD1 (6 bases). This CDR3 spans 15 amino acids. The ends were cut back, 4 bases at V and 7 bases at J, with 17 bases in the middle. Germline loops: CDR1 SNHLY, CDR2 FYNNEI. The CDR3 reads CASSGVYSQGQPQHF. CDR3 bases: TGTGCCAGCAGTGGAGTATATTCACAGGGCCAGCCCCAGCATTTT.

This chain links TRBV9 with TRBJ2-3; D gene uncertain. This CDR3 has 13 amino acids. Trimming pared 3 bases from V and 5 bases from J, leaving 10 bases between. Per the germline V gene, CDR1 is SGDLS and CDR2 is YYNGEE. Here the CDR3 reads CASSDSPGDTQYF. The CDR3 nucleotides read TGTGCCAGCAGCGACAGTCCCGGAGATACGCAGTATTTT.

This clone appeared a single time. The chain links TRBV27 to TRBJ1-2; 10 nucleotides align to TRBD1. The germline V gene encodes CDR1 MNHEY and CDR2 SMNVEV (reference sequence). After removal of 0 bases from V and 6 bases from J, the junction contained 10 bases not matched to a gene. The CDR3 spans 17 residues. For the CDR3, the DNA is TGTGCCAGCAGTTTATCCGGGACAGGGGCGCGTCCGGATGGCTACACCTTC. Amino acids: CASSLSGTGARPDGYTF.